What follows are 4 T cell receptor beta chains derived from one specimen sequenced in a study of blood T cell repertoires in COVID-19. Sequencing used immunoSEQ multiplex PCR; TCRdb keeps in-frame clones, though not all of them. Of 50,000 or so clones in the sample, approximately 87% were seen once. Sequenced material: peripheral blood. The source of these receptors is a man aged 40-49 years with active COVID-19.

The rearrangement uses TRBV19 and TRBJ2-1; D call uncertain. Germline-derived CDR1 and CDR2 are LNHDA and SQIVND (reference sequence). The CDR3 runs to 12 residues. The CDR3 is CATSPPGNEQFF. CDR3 DNA sequence: TGTGCGACCTCGCCTCCGGGCAATGAGCAGTTCTTC.

CDR3 protein: CAWSVGTGGDYGYTF. The DNA for the CDR3 is TGTGCCTGGAGTGTAGGTACAGGGGGCGACTATGGCTACACCTTC. This rearrangement joins TRBV30 to TRBJ1-2, with 9 bases matching TRBD1. Germline V gene lookup returns CDR1 GTSNPN and CDR2 SVGIG (reference sequence). The trim removed 0 bases at V and 3 bases at J, leaving 5 bases unmatched. This CDR3 region has 15 residues.

This rearrangement joins TRBV18 to TRBJ1-4; 8 bases align to TRBD1. With 2 bases clipped from V and 4 bases from J, the junction kept 3 bases outside the gene matches. The CDR3 runs 15 residues. Germline loops: CDR1 KGHSH, CDR2 LQKENI. The CDR3 protein is CASSPRTGSNEKLFF. CDR3 coding DNA: TGTGCCAGCTCACCAAGGACAGGGAGTAATGAAAAACTGTTTTTT.

This clone was seen more than once but under ten times. The rearrangement uses TRBV29-1 and TRBJ2-1; D uncertain. The CDR3 has 13 residues. V lost 1 base and J lost 5, with 9 bases in between. Germline CDR1 SQVTM, CDR2 ANQGSEA. The CDR3 nucleotides are TGCAGCGTTGAAGGCTGGCAAAACAATGAGCAGTTCTTC. As protein: CSVEGWQNNEQFF.